A selection of T cell receptor beta chains follows, all from one sample in a study of blood T cell repertoires in COVID-19. Generated by immunoSEQ multiplex PCR, the TCRdb table keeps only in-frame clones and is missing some. The sample yields about 140,000 clones, 88% seen once. The sequenced material came from peripheral blood. These receptors came from a man between 65 and 79 years old with acute or convalescent COVID-19. Both conserved end residues are part of each CDR3. A D gene is named only where the DNA matches it firmly. A row's size may be missing; if present it is once, few, many or a size class.

>TRBD1|TRBV6-1|TRBJ1-3|-
TGTGCCAGCAGTGATTCGGGACAGATCTCTGGAAACACCATATATTTT
CASSDSGQISGNTIYF
>-|TRBV9|TRBJ1-3|-
TGTGCCAGCAGCCCCCGGACGGGACATCTCTCTGGAAACACCATATATTTT
CASSPRTGHLSGNTIYF
>TRBD2|TRBV28|TRBJ2-3|-
TGTGCCAGCAGTCGCGGGACTAGCGGGAGACCAGATACGCAGTATTTT
CASSRGTSGRPDTQYF
>-|TRBV2|TRBJ2-3|-
TGTGCCAGCAGTGAGCGTCGGGGGACAGATACGCAGTATTTT
CASSERRGTDTQYF
>TRBD1|TRBV5-1|TRBJ1-6|-
TGCGCCAGCAGTTTCTGGTCGACAGGGACTAATTCACCCCTCCACTTT
CASSFWSTGTNSPLHF
>TRBD2|TRBV5-1|TRBJ2-1|-
TGCGCCAGCAGCTTAAGCGGGGGGGTTTACAATGAGCAGTTCTTC
CASSLSGGVYNEQFF
>TRBD1|TRBV25-1|TRBJ2-3|-
TGTGCCAGCAGTGAGCCCAGGACAGGGGGGTCAGATACGCAGTATTTT
CASSEPRTGGSDTQYF
>TRBD2|TRBV24-1|TRBJ2-7|-
TGTGCCACCAGTGATGCACGGACTAGCGCCGAGCAGTACTTC
CATSDARTSAEQYF
>-|TRBV7-9|TRBJ2-1|once
TGTGCCAGCAGCTTTCTTTCAGAGGAGGAGCAGTTCTTC
CASSFLSEEEQFF
>-|TRBV5-1|TRBJ2-4|-
TGCGCCAGCAGACCGGGAGTTGCCAAAAACATTCAGTACTTC
CASRPGVAKNIQYF
>-|TRBV7-2|TRBJ1-5|-
TGTGCCAGCAGCTGGTCAACAGGGCCGTTGCAGCCCCAGCATTTT
CASSWSTGPLQPQHF
>-|TRBV5-1|TRBJ1-1|-
TGCGCCAGCAGCTTGGGGGTACAGGGAGCAACTGAAGCTTTCTTT
CASSLGVQGATEAFF
>-|TRBV28|TRBJ2-4|-
TGTGCCAGCAGTTTCGGCAGGGGCGCGAGGACAGTAGCCAAAAACATTCAGTACTTC
CASSFGRGARTVAKNIQYF
>TRBD2|TRBV19|TRBJ2-2|-
TGTGCCAGTAGTATAGTTTCAAGACTAGCGGGGGGGCCGCACACCGGGGAGCTGTTTTTT
CASSIVSRLAGGPHTGELFF